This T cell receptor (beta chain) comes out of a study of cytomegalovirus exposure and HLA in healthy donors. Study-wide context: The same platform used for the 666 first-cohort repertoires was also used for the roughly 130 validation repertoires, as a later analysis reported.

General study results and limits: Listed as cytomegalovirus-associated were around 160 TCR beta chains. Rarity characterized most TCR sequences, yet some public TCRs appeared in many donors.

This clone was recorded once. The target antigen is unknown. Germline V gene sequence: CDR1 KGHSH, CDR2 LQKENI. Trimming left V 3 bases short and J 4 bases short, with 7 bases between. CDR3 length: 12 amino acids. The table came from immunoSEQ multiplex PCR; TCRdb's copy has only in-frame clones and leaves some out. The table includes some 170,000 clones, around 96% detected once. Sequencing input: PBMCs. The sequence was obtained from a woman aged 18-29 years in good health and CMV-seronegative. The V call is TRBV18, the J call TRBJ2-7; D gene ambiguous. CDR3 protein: CASSPSTYEQYF. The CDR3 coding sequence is TGTGCCAGCTCACCCTCCACATACGAGCAGTACTTC.